Following are 32 T cell receptor beta chains from one sample sequenced in a study of blood T cell repertoires in COVID-19 (dated by TCRdb to 2018 to 2021). The library was built by means of the immunoSEQ multiplex PCR assay. Entries here come from immuneACCESS through TCRdb and include only in-frame sequences with V and J called. Some clones fail to appear in such tables; in the studies checked, an unresolved V gene covers under half of the shortfall, and the cause of the remainder is unknown. This sample is represented by approximately 60,000 clones; about 70% of them were singletons. 4% to 5.5% of the sample rests with the top ten. The sample was peripheral blood. The receptor source for this set is a human donor in a cohort sampled during active COVID-19.

This clone has just a few counts. The chain combines TRBV7-8 with TRBJ2-7; TRBD1 matches at 8 bases. Germline loops: CDR1 SGHVS, CDR2 FQNEAQ. The CDR3 has 15 amino acids. Unmatched junction bases numbered 8, after V lost 5 bases and J lost 2 bases. The CDR3 sequence is CASSARTGFAYEQYF. For the CDR3, the DNA is TGTGCCAGCAGCGCTAGGACAGGGTTCGCCTACGAGCAGTACTTC. Together with reference TRBV7-8 and TRBJ2-7, the CDR3 gives the full variable domain: GAGVSQSPRYKVAKRGQDVALRCDPISGHVSLFWYQQALGQGPEFLTYFQNEAQLDKSGLPSDRFFAERPEGSVSTLKIQRTQQEDSAVYLCASSARTGFAYEQYFGPGTRLTVT.

This sequence joins TRBV9 and TRBJ2-3, with TRBD2 matching 7 bases. CDR1 and CDR2 from the germline V gene are SGDLS and YYNGEE. Trimming took 4 bases from V and 2 from J; bases not matched to a gene: 4. This CDR3 is 14 amino acids long. In DNA form, the CDR3 reads TGTGCCAGCAGCACCCTAGCGGACACAGATACGCAGTATTTT. This gives the protein CASSTLADTDTQYF.

The rearrangement uses TRBV4-2 and TRBJ2-3; 7 bases match TRBD2. This CDR3 contains 14 residues. CDR1 LGHNA and CDR2 YNFKEQ come from the germline V gene. Losses at the gene ends were 4 bases for V and 1 base for J; bases not matched to a gene: 2. DNA of the CDR3: TGTGCCAGCAGCCCCAGCGGGGGCACAGATACGCAGTATTTT. Amino acid sequence: CASSPSGGTDTQYF.

The rearrangement uses TRBV19 and TRBJ2-5, with 7 bases fitting TRBD2. V lost 1 base to trimming and J lost 7 bases; unmatched junction nucleotides: 9. From germline, CDR1 is LNHDA and CDR2 SQIVND (reference sequence). CDR3 length: 15 amino acids. The CDR3 DNA sequence: TGTGCCAGTAGTATAGGCCTAGCGGCTATTGGGACCCAGTACTTC. Translating gives CASSIGLAAIGTQYF.

The genes are TRBV3-1 (or the pseudogene TRBV3-2) and TRBJ2-5; D perhaps matches TRBD1 (7 bases). The CDR3 loop spans 18 amino acids. CDR1 is LGHDT, CDR2 YNNKEL, per germline (reference sequence). The V end was cut by 1 base, the J end by 5 bases, with 23 bases between. This CDR3 reads CASSQASMEGAIWETQYF. The DNA for the CDR3 is TGTGCCAGCAGCCAAGCGTCTATGGAGGGGGCGATTTGGGAGACCCAGTACTTC.

The V call is TRBV6-5, the J call TRBJ1-2; maybe TRBD1 (5 bases). Germline V gene lookup returns CDR1 MNHEY and CDR2 SVGAGI. Between the trimmed V and J ends, which lost 8 bases and 0 bases, there was a span of 13 bases. The CDR3 length is 14 residues. CDR3 nucleotide sequence: TGTGCCAGCCGTTGGGAGGGGCCTAACTATGGCTACACCTTC. Its translation: CASRWEGPNYGYTF.

This clone has more than one count but fewer than ten. This chain connects TRBV11-2 to TRBJ1-6; D call uncertain. The CDR3 extends over 16 amino acids. The V and J ends lost 1 base and 7 bases respectively, with 14 bases between them. In germline, CDR1 is SGHAT, CDR2 FQNNGV. CDR3: CASSLVVRSINSPLHF. CDR3 in DNA: TGTGCCAGCAGCTTAGTAGTGCGGAGTATAAATTCACCCCTCCACTTT.

The chain joins TRBV2 to TRBJ1-1, with 10 bases fitting TRBD1. The ends lost 6 bases at V and 4 bases at J; junction bases unmatched: 11. This CDR3 contains 16 residues. From germline, CDR1 is SNHLY and CDR2 FYNNEI. CDR3 nucleotides: TGTGCCAGCAGACCTAGGACAGGGGGGGTTGGCACTGAAGCTTTCTTT. This gives the protein CASRPRTGGVGTEAFF.

The V call is TRBV24-1, the J call TRBJ1-1, with 8 nucleotides matching TRBD1. The germline V gene encodes CDR1 KGHDR and CDR2 SFDVKD. The CDR3 contains 16 residues. J gave up 2 bases and V 2 bases, and 6 bases lay outside the gene matches. The CDR3 coding sequence is TGTGCCACCAGTGATTCCAGGACAGGGTTAAACACTGAAGCTTTCTTT. Translating gives CATSDSRTGLNTEAFF.

V is TRBV7-2 and J is TRBJ1-2, with D maybe TRBD1 (6 bases). The CDR3 is 17 amino acids. Germline V gene data show CDR1 as SGHTA and CDR2 as FQGNSA. V was trimmed by 0 bases and J by 1 base, leaving 15 bases between them. In DNA form, the CDR3 reads TGTGCCAGCAGCTTAGCTACCGGGACAACTGATAACTATGGCTACACCTTC. Encoded protein: CASSLATGTTDNYGYTF.

The chain couples TRBV19 to TRBJ2-7; a possible D gene is TRBD2 (5 bases). Germline V gene sequence: CDR1 LNHDA, CDR2 SQIVND (reference sequence). The CDR3 covers 15 residues. Trimming stripped 3 bases from V and 3 bases from J, with 15 bases between. This chain's CDR3 is CASSIGASSFYEQYF. DNA for the CDR3: TGTGCCAGTAGTATTGGCGCTAGCTCCTTCTACGAGCAGTACTTC.

The genes are TRBV5-6 and TRBJ2-1; no clear D gene. V was pared by 3 bases and J by 0 bases, with 13 bases between. CDR1 and CDR2 from the germline V gene are SGHDT and YYEEEE. The CDR3 runs 16 residues. As DNA, the CDR3 is TGTGCCAGCAGCTCCTACAGATTCAGCTCCTACAATGAGCAGTTCTTC. Residues: CASSSYRFSSYNEQFF. Filled out from reference TRBV5-6 and TRBJ2-1, the complete variable domain reads DAGVTQSPTHLIKTRGQQVTLRCSPKSGHDTVSWYQQALGQGPQFIFQYYEEEERQRGNFPDRFSGHQFPNYSSELNVNALLLGDSALYLCASSSYRFSSYNEQFFGPGTRLTVL.

The chain has TRBV5-4 and TRBJ2-1; TRBD1 aligns across 8 bases. Germline lookup yields CDR1 SGHNT and CDR2 YYREEE (reference sequence). CDR3 length equals 13 residues. The J segment lost 9 bases and the V segment lost 4 bases, leaving 6 bases of the junction unmatched. The CDR3 DNA reads TGTGCCAGCAGCGGGGACAGGCAGCTTGAGCAGTTCTTC. Protein sequence: CASSGDRQLEQFF.

This clone was seen a single time. V and J are TRBV11-1 and TRBJ1-2; 7 bases fit TRBD1. Looked up from germline, CDR1 is SGHAT and CDR2 is FQDESV (reference sequence). V was clipped by 5 bases and J by 6 bases; unmatched bases: 6. The CDR3 is 13 residues long. The CDR3 reads CASSPETGNGYTF. In nucleotides, the CDR3 is TGTGCCAGCAGCCCCGAGACAGGGAATGGCTACACCTTC.

CDR3 DNA: TGTGCCAGCTCCCGCGGGACGGCGGAATACGAGCAGTACTTC. It encodes CASSRGTAEYEQYF. This chain joins TRBV18 and TRBJ2-7, with D possibly being TRBD2 (6 bases). Per the germline V gene, CDR1 is KGHSH and CDR2 is LQKENI. The CDR3 extends over 14 amino acids. V was cut by 6 bases and J by 4 bases, with 16 bases left in between.

CDR3 region: CATSDSRGGTGELFF. CDR3 DNA: TGTGCCACCAGTGATTCCCGGGGTGGCACCGGGGAGCTGTTTTTT. The chain has TRBV24-1 and TRBJ2-2; a possible D gene is TRBD2 (5 bases). Germline V gene lookup returns CDR1 KGHDR and CDR2 SFDVKD. V was trimmed by 2 bases and J by 4 bases, leaving 10 bases between them. The CDR3 length is 15 residues.

The chain recombines TRBV20-1 with TRBJ2-5; tentative D call: TRBD1 (5 bases). The CDR3 spans 15 residues. Between the trimmed V and J ends, which lost 3 bases and 4 bases, there was a span of 18 bases. Germline CDR1 DFQATT, CDR2 SNEGSKA (reference sequence). As DNA, the CDR3 is TGCAGTGCTAGTAAGGACCCAGGGTGGGTAGAGACCCAGTACTTC. Protein product: CSASKDPGWVETQYF.

The genes are TRBV28 and TRBJ1-5; D unresolved. Trimming took 6 bases from V and 9 from J, leaving 18 bases between them. CDR1 is MDHEN, CDR2 SYDVKM, per germline. This CDR3 is 14 amino acids long. This chain's CDR3 is CASSLGRGRRPQHF. The CDR3 DNA reads as TGTGCCAGCAGCCTAGGGAGAGGTCGTAGGCCCCAGCATTTT.

This clone has a handful of counts. J is TRBJ2-7 and V is TRBV4-2; possible D gene TRBD2, 6 bases. CDR1 and CDR2 (germline): LGHNA, YNFKEQ. Trimming pared 4 bases from V and 0 bases from J, leaving 10 bases between. This CDR3 contains 14 residues. Here the CDR3 reads CASSRGASSYEQYF. CDR3 coding DNA: TGTGCCAGCAGCCGCGGGGCGAGCTCCTACGAGCAGTACTTC.

This clone has a handful of counts. The CDR3, as DNA: TGTGCCAGCAGCGTAGATCGGGACAGGGGCCCTTACTACTATGGCTACACCTTC. Translated: CASSVDRDRGPYYYGYTF. This chain links TRBV9 with TRBJ1-2; 10 nucleotides match TRBD1. The V segment lost 0 bases and the J segment 3 bases; nucleotides outside the gene matches: 11. Per the germline V gene, CDR1 is SGDLS and CDR2 is YYNGEE. CDR3 length: 18 amino acids.

The chain couples TRBV28 to TRBJ2-2; 7 bases fit TRBD1. From germline, CDR1 is MDHEN and CDR2 SYDVKM. The V and J ends lost 9 bases and 3 bases, in that order; junction bases with no gene match: 4. CDR3 size: 13 residues. The CDR3 sequence: CASRQGYTGELFF. DNA for the CDR3: TGTGCCAGTAGACAGGGATACACCGGGGAGCTGTTTTTT.

The rearrangement joins TRBV5-1 to TRBJ1-4, with a weak D call TRBD1 (6 bases). Germline V gene data show CDR1 as SGHRS and CDR2 as YFSETQ. The CDR3 runs 15 residues. Trimming shortened V by 5 bases and J by 5 bases, and 16 bases separated the two germline ends. The CDR3 nucleotides read TGCGCCAGCAGTCTGGACGGACAGTTAAATGAAAAACTGTTTTTT. Translation gives CASSLDGQLNEKLFF.

The chain links TRBV2 to TRBJ2-5; a possible D gene is TRBD1 (6 bases). CDR1 is SNHLY and CDR2 is FYNNEI in the germline V gene. CDR3 length equals 14 residues. V lost 8 bases and J lost 0, with 13 bases in between. CDR3 region: CASELGTYQETQYF. CDR3 sequence (DNA): TGTGCCAGCGAATTGGGGACATACCAAGAGACCCAGTACTTC.

The V gene is TRBV30, the J gene TRBJ1-1, with D tentatively TRBD1 (6 bases). Trimming left V 0 bases short and J 7 bases short, with 9 bases between. The CDR3 spans 12 residues. CDR1 GTSNPN and CDR2 SVGIG come from the germline V gene (reference sequence). CDR3 in DNA: TGTGCCTGGAGTGTAAAGGGGGATGAAGCTTTCTTT. Translating gives CAWSVKGDEAFF.

The chain combines TRBV5-1 with TRBJ2-5, with TRBD1 matching over 11 bases. The V and J ends lost 4 bases and 7 bases, in that order; junction bases with no gene match: 12. The germline V gene has CDR1 SGHRS and CDR2 YFSETQ. The CDR3 runs 16 residues. This CDR3 is CASSPGQGGPGLTQYF. The CDR3 DNA reads TGCGCCAGCAGCCCGGGACAGGGGGGGCCGGGGTTGACCCAGTACTTC.

CDR3 sequence: CATSRDQQEAFF. The CDR3 bases are TGTGCCACCAGCAGAGATCAACAGGAAGCTTTCTTT. V usage is TRBV15 and J usage is TRBJ1-1, with D unclear. Per the germline V gene, CDR1 is LNHNV and CDR2 is YYDKDF (reference sequence). The length of the CDR3 is 12 residues. V gave up 0 bases and J gave up 8 bases, with 7 bases separating them.

V is TRBV13 and J is TRBJ1-1; no firm D call. Trimming took off 3 bases at V and 4 bases at J, with 9 bases between the two ends. The CDR3 extends over 13 amino acids. Germline assignment: CDR1 PRHDT and CDR2 FYEKMQ (reference sequence). The CDR3 is CASSFTESTEAFF. The CDR3 DNA follows: TGTGCCAGCAGCTTCACAGAGAGCACTGAAGCTTTCTTT.

As regards this clone: One end of the junction does not line up with germline, which may come from a read error. V is TRBV7-2 and J is TRBJ2-5, with TRBD2 identical over 9 bases. The CDR3 consists of 15 residues. Germline CDR1 and CDR2: SGHTA and FQGNSA. In DNA form, the CDR3 reads TGTGCCAGCAGCTTGGAGGGGACTAGCCAAAAGACCCAGTACTTC. Translating it yields CASSLEGTSQKTQYF. Using reference TRBV7-2 and TRBJ2-5 for the parts outside the CDR3, the full variable domain is GAGVSQSPSNKVTEKGKDVELRCDPISGHTALYWYRQSLGQGLEFLIYFQGNSAPDKSGLPSDRFSAERTGGSVSTLTIQRTQQEDSAVYLCASSLEGTSQKTQYFGPGTRLLVL.

V is TRBV5-6 and J is TRBJ2-2, with 8 bases identical to TRBD1. The CDR3 is 16 amino acids. V shed 1 base and J 1 base; nucleotides not matched to a gene: 3. The V gene's germline CDR1 is SGHDT and CDR2 YYEEEE. The CDR3 region is CASSLPGGRNTGELFF. In nucleotides, the CDR3 is TGTGCCAGCAGCTTGCCAGGGGGCAGGAACACCGGGGAGCTGTTTTTT.

This clone was counted a single time. The chain carries TRBV6-5 and TRBJ1-5; D is possibly TRBD1 (5 bases). V lost 6 bases and J 4 bases, leaving 13 bases between the germline ends. The CDR3 contains 14 residues. CDR1 is MNHEY, CDR2 SVGAGI, per germline. CDR3 sequence (DNA): TGTGCCAGCAGATCCGGGAGGGGAAATCAGCCCCAGCATTTT. It specifies CASRSGRGNQPQHF.

The chain links TRBV5-1 to TRBJ1-4, with a tentative D call TRBD1 (5 bases). V lost 0 bases and J lost 3, with 9 bases in between. From germline, CDR1 is SGHRS and CDR2 YFSETQ. CDR3 length: 15 amino acids. CDR3 sequence (DNA): TGCGCCAGCAGCTTGGTACCGGGGGCTAATGAAAAACTGTTTTTT. Translation: CASSLVPGANEKLFF. The full variable domain, in which reference TRBV5-1 and TRBJ1-4 provide the parts outside the CDR3, is KAGVTQTPRYLIKTRGQQVTLSCSPISGHRSVSWYQQTPGQGLQFLFEYFSETQRNKGNFPGRFSGRQFSNSRSEMNVSTLELGDSALYLCASSLVPGANEKLFFGSGTQLSVL.

The table lists this clone with a few counts. This chain links TRBV18 with TRBJ2-3; no reliable D call. In germline, CDR1 is KGHSH, CDR2 LQKENI. This CDR3 has 17 amino acids. V was pared by 0 bases and J by 4 bases, with 17 bases between. For the CDR3, the DNA is TGTGCCAGCTCACCACCACGAGGTGGCAGAGAACCAGATACGCAGTATTTT. Translated, it gives CASSPPRGGREPDTQYF.